This T cell receptor (beta chain) comes out of a study of regulatory T cells in long-lasting Graves disease. CDR1 and CDR2 from the germline V gene are DFQATT and SNEGSKA (reference sequence). V was cut by 4 bases and J by 1 base, with 14 bases left in between. The CDR3 has 15 amino acids. Time point denoted: newly diagnosed GD, antithyroid drugs for less than 3 months. PBMCs were the source of the RNA used for TCR sequencing. This clonotype was seen ten or more times. Relying on iRepertoire HTBI primers and Arm-PCR of CDR3 regions, the team built TCR beta libraries. TCRdb reprocessed the multiplex PCR reads with MiXCR, giving one entry per CDR3 protein. The sample includes roughly 500,000 distinct CDR3 sequences, approximately 12% of them seen just once. These same records also appear under a second study, on T cells in Graves' hyperthyroidism and ophthalmopathy.

Material: peripheral blood mononuclear cells (PBMCs), obtained at new diagnosis, from a patient treated with antithyroid drugs. The genes are TRBV20-1 and TRBJ2-1; TRBD1 might be the D (5 bases). The sequence was collected from a man aged 25-40 years with Graves disease. The CDR3 nucleotides are TGCAGTGCTACCCATAAGGGGATGTCCTACAATGAGCAGTTCTTC. It is translated as CSATHKGMSYNEQFF.